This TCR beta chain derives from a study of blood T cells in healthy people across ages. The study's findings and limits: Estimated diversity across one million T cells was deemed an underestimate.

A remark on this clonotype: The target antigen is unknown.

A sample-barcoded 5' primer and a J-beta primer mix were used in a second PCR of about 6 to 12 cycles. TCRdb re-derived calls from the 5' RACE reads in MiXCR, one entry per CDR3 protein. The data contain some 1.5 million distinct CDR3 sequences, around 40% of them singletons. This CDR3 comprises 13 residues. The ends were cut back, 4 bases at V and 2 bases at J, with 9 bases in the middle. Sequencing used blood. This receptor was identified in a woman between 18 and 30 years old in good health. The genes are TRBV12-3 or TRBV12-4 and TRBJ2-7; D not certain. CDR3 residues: CASSSRTPYEQYF. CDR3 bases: TGTGCCAGCAGTTCGAGGACCCCCTACGAGCAGTACTTC.